These 16 T cell receptor beta chains were sequenced from one sample in a study of shared clonotypes between healthy human individuals. The assay was immunoSEQ multiplex PCR, and TCRdb's table has in-frame clones only and misses some. The sample yields about a million clones, about 80% seen once. The sequencing input was memory CD4+ T cells from PBMCs. Sample subset: CD45RA-negative fraction. These receptors all come from a man aged 18-30 years in good health. Some clones in this sample may be carry-over from other donors' samples.

CDR3 nucleotides: TGCGCCAGCAGCTTGGGACTAGCGGGACCCACCGGCGGGGAGCTGTTTTTT. It translates to CASSLGLAGPTGGELFF. The chain links TRBV5-1 to TRBJ2-2, with 11 nucleotides matching TRBD2. After removal of 0 bases from V and 7 bases from J, the junction contained 8 bases not matched to a gene. This CDR3 is built from 17 residues. Germline-derived CDR1 and CDR2 are SGHRS and YFSETQ.

A remark on this clone: Relative to the germline gene, one junction end is altered; a read error may explain this. The chain combines TRBV10-3 with TRBJ2-5; D is possibly TRBD2 (5 bases). The CDR3 sequence is 13 residues long. Germline V gene data show CDR1 as ENHRY and CDR2 as SYGVKD. The CDR3 here is CAISEAREKTKYF. As DNA, the CDR3 is TGTGCCATCAGTGAGGCTAGGGAGAAGACCAAGTACTTC.

The rearrangement uses TRBV5-4 and TRBJ1-4, with no clear D. Germline V gene sequence: CDR1 SGHNT, CDR2 YYREEE (reference sequence). The CDR3 runs to 15 residues. The ends were cut back, 2 bases at V and 3 bases at J, with 11 bases in the middle. The CDR3 region is CASSFGGAANEKLFF. The CDR3 DNA sequence: TGTGCCAGCAGCTTTGGAGGTGCGGCTAATGAAAAACTGTTTTTT.

This clone was picked up a small number of times. The genes are TRBV29-1 and TRBJ1-2; D is possibly TRBD1 (6 bases). The V end lost 4 bases, the J end lost 8 bases, and 17 bases lay between the germline ends. The length of the CDR3 is 13 residues. Germline assignment: CDR1 SQVTM and CDR2 ANQGSEA. The CDR3 is CSVGNRDSQGYTF. The CDR3 DNA is TGCAGCGTTGGTAACAGGGATTCTCAGGGCTACACCTTC.

The genes are TRBV4-2 and TRBJ2-3; 10 nucleotides line up with TRBD1. Germline V gives CDR1 LGHNA, CDR2 YNFKEQ. With V trimmed by 1 base and J by 2 bases, 12 bases remained unmatched. The CDR3 is 19 amino acids. The CDR3 protein is CASSQGLSWDRGFTDTQYF. The CDR3 nucleotides are TGTGCCAGCAGCCAAGGTTTATCCTGGGACAGGGGATTCACAGATACGCAGTATTTT.

The V call is TRBV28, the J call TRBJ2-5, with 8 bases fitting TRBD1. The DNA matches TRBJ2-7 better at its end, which makes the J call doubtful. Germline CDR1 and CDR2: MDHEN and SYDVKM. There are 15 residues in the CDR3. The CDR3 region has the DNA TGTGCCAGCAGTCCCGGGGGACAGGCGATCTACGAGCAGTACTTC. This encodes CASSPGGQAIYEQYF.

The chain recombines TRBV5-4 with TRBJ2-7, with 10 positions matching TRBD1. V was pared by 0 bases and J by 4 bases, with 4 bases of the junction left unmatched. From germline, CDR1 is SGHNT and CDR2 YYREEE (reference sequence). The CDR3 has 15 amino acids. The CDR3 DNA is TGTGCCAGCAGCTTGGACCGGGACAGGGGATACGAGCAGTACTTC. This translates into CASSLDRDRGYEQYF.

Only one count was recorded for this clone. The genes are TRBV7-9 and TRBJ2-1; D perhaps matches TRBD1 (6 bases). CDR3 length equals 17 residues. Trimming took 0 bases from V and 4 from J, leaving 16 bases between them. Germline V gene sequence: CDR1 SEHNR, CDR2 FQNEAQ (reference sequence). CDR3: CASSLALRQEQYNEQFF. The DNA for the CDR3 is TGTGCCAGCAGCTTAGCGCTGAGACAGGAGCAGTACAATGAGCAGTTCTTC.

The chain combines TRBV5-5 with TRBJ2-5, with D unclear. V was cut by 0 bases and J by 2 bases, with 11 bases left in between. Germline-derived CDR1 and CDR2 are SGHKS and YYEKEE (reference sequence). The CDR3 totals 15 residues. CDR3 in DNA: TGTGCCAGCAGCTTGGTGCCCGGCAGACAAGAGACCCAGTACTTC. It specifies CASSLVPGRQETQYF.

The chain recombines TRBV9 with TRBJ2-2, with D perhaps given as TRBD1 or TRBD2 (6 bases each). The germline gives CDR1 SGDLS, CDR2 YYNGEE. The V gene lost 0 bases and the J gene lost 3 bases, with 12 bases spanning the gap. The CDR3 extends over 16 amino acids. CDR3 nucleotide sequence: TGTGCCAGCAGCGTAGGTCGGGGGCTGGACACCGGGGAGCTGTTTTTT. It is translated as CASSVGRGLDTGELFF.

J is TRBJ2-1 and V is TRBV7-3; the match to TRBD2 covers 7 bases. The V gene end was trimmed by 2 bases and the J gene end by 9 bases; junction bases not matched to a gene: 7. Germline CDR1 SGHTA, CDR2 FQGTGA. The CDR3 extends over 14 amino acids. Written as DNA, the CDR3 is TGTGCCAGCAGCTTAGATCTAGCGGTGGGTGAGCAGTTCTTC. It translates to CASSLDLAVGEQFF.

The chain uses TRBV5-6 and TRBJ2-7; D is perhaps TRBD2 (6 bases). This CDR3 is 14 amino acids long. Trimming left V 3 bases short and J 3 bases short, with 13 bases between. Germline CDR1 reads SGHDT; CDR2 reads YYEEEE. CDR3 in DNA: TGTGCCAGCAGCTCGTTAGCGGAATACTACGAGCAGTACTTC. Translation gives CASSSLAEYYEQYF.

This clone was counted once. Different DNA sequences within this sample yield the same CDR3. The CDR3 here is CASSLRGDTEAFF. The CDR3 DNA sequence: TGCGCCAGCAGTCTCCGGGGAGACACTGAAGCTTTCTTT. J is TRBJ1-1 and V is TRBV5-1; D is ambiguous. This CDR3 is 13 amino acids long. The germline V gene has CDR1 SGHRS and CDR2 YFSETQ. The V end lost 5 bases, the J end lost 3 bases, and 11 bases lay between the germline ends.

This clone was counted a single time. The gene calls are TRBV6-1 and TRBJ1-5, with D uncertain. Per germline, CDR1 MNHNS and CDR2 SASEGT. V dropped 5 bases and J dropped 0 bases, with 8 bases sitting between them. This CDR3 has 14 amino acids. The CDR3 DNA sequence: TGTGCCAGCAGTTTGGACCCTAGCAATCAGCCCCAGCATTTT. It encodes CASSLDPSNQPQHF.

Points on this clone: This likely came from a read error, as a far larger clone is one base away. This chain connects TRBV29-1 to TRBJ1-2; TRBD1 is a possible D gene (5 bases). Germline V gene data show CDR1 as SQVTM and CDR2 as ANQGSEA. Between the trimmed V and J ends, which lost 7 bases and 4 bases, there was a span of 19 bases. The CDR3 runs 14 residues. CDR3 DNA sequence: TGCAGCGCCCCCGAACAGTGGGGGTTCTATGGCTACACCTTC. Translated, it gives CSAPEQWGFYGYTF.

Details on this clone: The identical CDR3 is also encoded by other nucleotide sequences in the sample. The rearrangement joins TRBV28 to TRBJ1-2; no clear D gene. CDR3 length equals 10 residues. The germline V gene has CDR1 MDHEN and CDR2 SYDVKM. Trimming pared 3 bases from V and 8 bases from J, leaving 4 bases between. CDR3 nucleotide sequence: TGTGCCAGCAGTTTCAGAGGCTACACCTTC. Its protein is CASSFRGYTF.